This TCR beta chain was captured by sequencing in a study of a mutant IDH1 vaccine in newly diagnosed glioma. On the study more broadly: Commencement of vaccination occurred 4-6 weeks following radiotherapy alone, or concurrently with temozolomide cycles. Sex among treated patients split 62.5% male, about 40% female; mean age was about 43 years.

The data were produced by immunoSEQ multiplex PCR, yet TCRdb's version contains in-frame clones alone and is incomplete. Here the sample spans tens of thousands of clones, approximately 80% being singletons. Time point specified: week 35, safety follow-up. The study gave 300 ug of mutant IDH1 20-mer peptide per vaccine dose, with topical imiquimod. The CDR3 is 17 amino acids. V lost 3 bases and J 0 bases, leaving 17 bases between the germline ends. Germline CDR1 is SGHRS and CDR2 is YFSETQ. Turning to this clone: What it recognizes is unknown.

The sequence was obtained from a woman in her 40s with glioma. The genes are TRBV5-1 and TRBJ2-3; D is tentatively TRBD1 or TRBD2 (6 bases each). The source was PBMCs, collected from a glioma patient whose treatment included an IDH1 peptide vaccine. CDR3 protein: CASSYGGGRGSTDTQYF. The CDR3 DNA is TGCGCCAGCAGCTATGGAGGGGGGCGCGGCAGCACAGATACGCAGTATTTT.